Sequencing of this T cell receptor beta chain was carried out in a study of T cell responses to AZD1222 COVID-19 vaccine. Study outcomes and limitations: Regions left unmutated in variants are reportedly the target of nearly half of spike-specific TCRs.

The germline V gene encodes CDR1 MNHEY and CDR2 SVGAGI. The CDR3 extends over 14 amino acids. The ends were cut back, 2 bases at V and 2 bases at J, with 10 bases in the middle. The data were produced by immunoSEQ multiplex PCR, yet TCRdb's version contains in-frame clones alone and is incomplete. This sample yields about 75,000 clones, of which around 86% are seen a single time; 15% to 20% belongs to the top ten. Note on this clone: Its antigen is as yet unknown.

The specimen comprised peripheral blood, sampled 28 days after the second AZD1222 dose. This chain links TRBV6-5 with TRBJ2-7; no firm D call. This TCR was recovered from an adult who received the AZD1222 COVID-19 vaccine. CDR3 loop: CASSYRTRAYEQYF. The DNA for the CDR3 is TGTGCCAGCAGTTACCGCACACGGGCCTACGAGCAGTACTTC.